These 8 T cell receptor beta chains originate from one sample sequenced in a study of blood T cells in healthy people across ages (dated by TCRdb to between 2015 and 2017). The library was produced with 5' RACE. The instrument given in TCRdb is Illumina HiSeq 2500. A second PCR of roughly 7 to 11 cycles was performed with a sample-barcoded 5' primer and a J-beta primer mix. TCRdb trimmed public reads at Q25 via fastp, called clones via MiXCR and kept in-frame beta chains. Every entry covers one CDR3 protein and lists the most common genes and DNA from its rows. The sample data list roughly 1,300,000 distinct CDR3 sequences, and around 59% of these were observed just once. 6.5% to 8% of the sample is taken by the ten largest. The material sequenced was blood. These TCRs come from a man between 18 and 29 years old in good health.

The chain couples TRBV12-3 or TRBV12-4 to TRBJ2-7; 9 bases map to TRBD1. Unmatched junction bases numbered 8, after V lost 7 bases and J lost 4 bases. The CDR3 sequence is 14 residues long. CDR3 protein: CASISPGQGYEQYF. CDR3 in DNA: TGTGCCAGCATTTCTCCGGGACAGGGATACGAGCAGTACTTC.

In the case of this clonotype: It may be a read error: a sequence one base away is much more abundant. This chain connects TRBV6-2 or TRBV6-3 to TRBJ2-1, with 9 bases matching TRBD2. Germline CDR1 MNHEY, CDR2 SVGEGT. This CDR3 spans 14 amino acids. The junction had 6 bases not matched to a gene; V was cut back by 5 bases and J by 7 bases. The CDR3 coding sequence is TGTGCCAGCAGTGCCGGGACTAGCTCTAATGAGCAGTTCTTC. This encodes CASSAGTSSNEQFF.

V is TRBV25-1 and J is TRBJ2-2, with D tentatively TRBD2 (5 bases). Trimming stripped 4 bases from V and 0 bases from J, with 12 bases between. The germline CDR1 and CDR2 sequences are MGHDK and SYGVNS. There are 16 residues in the CDR3. The CDR3 loop is CASSVFDGTNTGELFF. Here the CDR3 DNA reads TGTGCCAGCAGTGTTTTCGACGGGACGAACACCGGGGAGCTGTTTTTT.

The chain carries TRBV7-2 and TRBJ1-4; D is possibly TRBD1 (6 bases). Germline V gives CDR1 SGHTA, CDR2 FQGNSA. The CDR3 runs 18 residues. V dropped 1 base and J dropped 0 bases, with 15 bases sitting between them. CDR3 in amino acids: CASSLVPGGRATNEKLFF. The CDR3 DNA reads TGTGCCAGCAGCTTAGTGCCCGGGGGGCGGGCAACTAATGAAAAACTGTTTTTT.

This clonotype was seen a single time. This rearrangement joins TRBV10-1 to TRBJ2-2; D remains ambiguous. The germline V and J ends were trimmed by 4 bases and 0 bases, with 9 bases remaining between them. The germline CDR1 and CDR2 sequences are WNHNN and SYGVQD (reference sequence). This CDR3 has 15 residues. The CDR3 sequence is CASSVGSPNTGELFF. In nucleotides, the CDR3 is TGCGCCAGCAGTGTAGGCTCCCCGAACACCGGGGAGCTGTTTTTT.

The V and J genes are TRBV20-1 and TRBJ2-1, with a weak D call TRBD2 (6 bases). Germline V lookup: CDR1 DFQATT, CDR2 SNEGSKA (reference sequence). CDR3 length: 12 amino acids. V lost 3 bases, J lost 6 bases, and 9 bases lay in between. As DNA, the CDR3 is TGCAGTGCTAGGAGGAGGGTCAATGAGCAGTTCTTC. This encodes CSARRRVNEQFF.

The gene calls are TRBV20-1 and TRBJ2-3, with D possibly being TRBD1 (5 bases). The germline CDR1 and CDR2 sequences are DFQATT and SNEGSKA (reference sequence). The CDR3 extends over 14 amino acids. The germline V and J ends were trimmed by 6 bases and 1 base, with 14 bases remaining between them. The CDR3 DNA sequence: TGCAGTGCCCGCGCCGGACAAGGCACAGATACGCAGTATTTT. This encodes CSARAGQGTDTQYF.

In DNA, the CDR3 is TGCAGTGCTAGAGGACGTGGGCAGGACGAGCAGTACTTC. Residues: CSARGRGQDEQYF. This rearrangement joins TRBV20-1 to TRBJ2-7; D unresolved. The V end was cut by 1 base, the J end by 5 bases, with 12 bases between. The CDR3 spans 13 residues. Per germline, CDR1 DFQATT and CDR2 SNEGSKA (reference sequence).